These 26 T cell receptor beta chains share one sample of origin, sequenced in a study of T cells expressing NK-cell markers (dated by TCRdb to 2020 to 2022). The library came from 5' RACE. Sequencing took place on an Illumina HiSeq 2000. TCRdb reanalyzed the reads, keeping one entry per CDR3 protein sequence and omitting DNA. The sample's records list 250,000 or so distinct CDR3 sequences. Jointly, the top ten make up around 3.9% of the sample. Sequenced input: blood T cells: a sorted CD56 or NKG2C T cell subset, CD4+ or CD8+ T cells, or bulk PBMC T cells (not recorded which). The receptor source for this set is a woman between 18 and 70 years old in good health.

The J gene is TRBJ2-3, the V gene TRBV7-6; TCRdb gives TRBD2 as the D gene, but with no DNA this cannot be confirmed. The CDR3 sequence is 17 residues long. Germline values: CDR1 SGHVS, CDR2 FNYEAQ. This CDR3 is CASSGLAGALSTDTQYF.

The CDR3 spells CATKVSGNTDTQYF. The gene calls are TRBV10-3 and TRBJ2-3; TCRdb gives TRBD2 as the D gene, but with no DNA this cannot be confirmed. CDR1 is ENHRY and CDR2 is SYGVKD in the germline V gene. The CDR3 sequence is 14 residues long.

V is TRBV4-3 and J is TRBJ2-1; the D gene TCRdb calls, TRBD1, cannot be checked with no DNA. Germline V gives CDR1 LGHNA, CDR2 YSLEER. The CDR3 has 14 residues. The chain's CDR3 is CASSLQGVDNEQFF.

The V and J genes are TRBV28 and TRBJ2-3; as DNA is missing, the TRBD1 call by TCRdb cannot be tested. The length of the CDR3 is 15 residues. CDR1 is MDHEN and CDR2 is SYDVKM in the germline V gene. CDR3 in amino acids: CASSLGGQGTDTQYF. The full variable domain, in which reference TRBV28 and TRBJ2-3 provide the parts outside the CDR3, is DVKVTQSSRYLVKRTGEKVFLECVQDMDHENMFWYRQDPGLGLRLIYFSYDVKMKEKGDIPEGYSVSREKKERFSLILESASTNQTSMYLCASSLGGQGTDTQYFGPGTRLTVL.

Here the CDR3 reads CASSRLYSYNEQFF. The chain employs TRBV5-6 and TRBJ2-1. In germline, CDR1 is SGHDT, CDR2 YYEEEE. CDR3 length equals 14 residues. The full variable domain, in which reference TRBV5-6 and TRBJ2-1 provide the parts outside the CDR3, is DAGVTQSPTHLIKTRGQQVTLRCSPKSGHDTVSWYQQALGQGPQFIFQYYEEEERQRGNFPDRFSGHQFPNYSSELNVNALLLGDSALYLCASSRLYSYNEQFFGPGTRLTVL.

The V gene is TRBV12-3 or TRBV12-4, the J gene TRBJ1-5; the D call of TRBD1 rests on TCRdb alone, since no DNA is present to check it. This CDR3 region has 13 residues. Here the CDR3 reads CASTRTGNQPQHF.

The chain links TRBV29-1 to TRBJ2-7; TCRdb outputs TRBD1, but without DNA this stays unchecked. Per germline, CDR1 SQVTM and CDR2 ANQGSEA. The CDR3 loop spans 13 amino acids. CDR3 residues: CSVDTGHPGEQYF.

V and J are TRBV20-1 and TRBJ2-7; TCRdb gives TRBD1 as the D gene, but with no DNA this cannot be confirmed. Germline assignment: CDR1 DFQATT and CDR2 SNEGSKA (reference sequence). This CDR3 comprises 14 residues. This CDR3 is CSAGTGGSSYEQYF.

The V gene is TRBV15, the J gene TRBJ2-5; TCRdb indicates TRBD1, and absent DNA this call remains unverified. CDR1 is LNHNV and CDR2 is YYDKDF in the germline V gene (reference sequence). The CDR3 length is 14 residues. The CDR3 spells CATSRTGFGETQYF.

This chain connects TRBV28 to TRBJ2-7; the D gene TCRdb calls, TRBD2, cannot be checked with no DNA. This CDR3 region has 15 residues. CDR1 is MDHEN, CDR2 SYDVKM, per germline. The CDR3 reads CASSFPGLAGDEQYF.

The rearrangement links TRBV7-2 to TRBJ1-1. Germline V gene sequence: CDR1 SGHTA, CDR2 FQGNSA. The CDR3 length is 14 residues. CDR3 protein: CASSLDGRSTEAFF.

The chain combines TRBV7-8 with TRBJ2-1; TCRdb's assignment of TRBD1 cannot be checked, as there is no DNA. Germline V lookup: CDR1 SGHVS, CDR2 FQNEAQ. CDR3 size: 15 residues. The CDR3 reads CASGPRDRAYNEQFF.

J is TRBJ2-3 and V is TRBV20-1. The CDR3 is 12 amino acids. CDR1 and CDR2 (germline): DFQATT, SNEGSKA (reference sequence). CDR3 sequence reads: CSAPRDTDTQYF.

V is TRBV20-1 and J is TRBJ1-6; TCRdb returns TRBD1, unconfirmable since there is no DNA. There are 13 residues in the CDR3. CDR1 is DFQATT and CDR2 is SNEGSKA in the germline V gene (reference sequence). CDR3 region: CSARDRTDSPLHF.

The rearrangement joins TRBV11-2 to TRBJ2-5; lacking DNA, the TRBD1 call made by TCRdb goes unchecked. Looked up from germline, CDR1 is SGHAT and CDR2 is FQNNGV. The CDR3 covers 13 residues. The CDR3 sequence: CASNGALQETQYF.

This chain connects TRBV5-4 to TRBJ1-2; the TCRdb D gene call, TRBD1, has no DNA to confirm it. From germline, CDR1 is SGHNT and CDR2 YYREEE (reference sequence). This CDR3 region has 12 residues. The CDR3 loop is CASSPRTNGYTF.

V and J are TRBV5-6 and TRBJ2-7; TCRdb returns TRBD1, unconfirmable since there is no DNA. Germline lookup yields CDR1 SGHDT and CDR2 YYEEEE. The length of the CDR3 is 14 residues. The CDR3 spells CASTFRTGVYEQYF.

CDR3 region: CASSQARQGPQFF. The V call is TRBV4-3, the J call TRBJ2-1; absent DNA, TCRdb's TRBD1 call cannot be checked. The CDR3 is 13 residues long. Germline values: CDR1 LGHNA, CDR2 YSLEER.

The genes are TRBV20-1 and TRBJ2-7; without DNA, the TCRdb call of TRBD2 cannot be checked. The CDR3 has 14 residues. CDR1 and CDR2 from the germline V gene are DFQATT and SNEGSKA (reference sequence). CDR3 residues: CSARGASGSDEQYF.

V gene TRBV4-3 combines with J gene TRBJ1-6; TCRdb selects TRBD1, and the lack of DNA leaves this call unchecked. Germline V gene lookup returns CDR1 LGHNA and CDR2 YSLEER. This CDR3 contains 14 residues. CDR3 protein: CASRGTGDPAPLHF.

This sequence joins TRBV27 and TRBJ2-1. The CDR3 runs 13 residues. Germline V CDR1 and CDR2: MNHEY, SMNVEV (reference sequence). CDR3 in amino acids: CASSPTEYNEQFF.

The V call is TRBV15, the J call TRBJ1-2. This CDR3 has 13 amino acids. The germline V gene has CDR1 LNHNV and CDR2 YYDKDF (reference sequence). The CDR3 is CATSKLGNYGYTF.

CDR3 in amino acids: CASSLVLAGSYNEQFF. The rearrangement joins TRBV5-1 to TRBJ2-1; TCRdb reports TRBD2, a call that lacks DNA to check it against. CDR1 and CDR2 from the germline V gene are SGHRS and YFSETQ. The CDR3 loop spans 16 amino acids.

The chain uses TRBV11-2 and TRBJ2-7. CDR1 SGHAT and CDR2 FQNNGV come from the germline V gene. CDR3 length: 13 amino acids. The CDR3 protein is CASSLADPYEQYF.

This rearrangement joins TRBV5-5 to TRBJ2-5; the D call of TRBD2 rests on TCRdb alone, since no DNA is present to check it. The CDR3 runs 15 residues. Germline V gene sequence: CDR1 SGHKS, CDR2 YYEKEE (reference sequence). CDR3 residues: CASSKLLAGGETQYF.

The chain employs TRBV11-2 and TRBJ2-1; the TCRdb call, TRBD1, lacks DNA for checking. This CDR3 comprises 16 residues. Per the germline V gene, CDR1 is SGHAT and CDR2 is FQNNGV. CDR3 region: CASSLVFQGDRREQFF.